One and the same sample provided the 32 T cell receptor beta chains below, sequenced in a study of blood T cell repertoires in COVID-19. Assay used: immunoSEQ multiplex PCR; TCRdb lists only in-frame clones, some missing. The table lists 190,000 or so clones, less than 85% of them singletons, with over 15% in the top ten. Sequencing was done on a sample of PBMCs or T cells enriched from blood (not recorded which). These receptor sequences come from a man in his forties who had recovered from COVID-19.

The rearrangement uses TRBV15 and TRBJ2-7, with 9 positions matching TRBD2. J lost 2 bases, V lost 1 base, and 15 bases had no gene match. The CDR3 runs 19 residues. The germline V gene has CDR1 LNHNV and CDR2 YYDKDF (reference sequence). In DNA form, the CDR3 reads TGTGCCACCAGCAGAGCGGCGACTAGCGGTTTTTTGGGGACCTACGAGCAGTACTTC. Amino acid sequence: CATSRAATSGFLGTYEQYF.

This clone has only a few counts. The J gene is TRBJ1-2, the V gene TRBV11-3; no clear D. Trimming removed 8 bases at V and 0 bases at J, with 16 bases between. The germline V gene encodes CDR1 SGHNT and CDR2 YENEEA. The CDR3 has 15 amino acids. CDR3 nucleotides: TGTGCCAGCGGCCCGAGGTCCCTTCCTAACTATGGCTACACCTTC. It specifies CASGPRSLPNYGYTF.

CDR3 protein: CASSYTSQGATGYTF. CDR3 DNA: TGTGCCAGCAGTTACACTTCACAGGGGGCGACTGGCTACACCTTC. The rearrangement uses TRBV27 and TRBJ1-2, with 9 bases identical to TRBD1. Germline CDR1 reads MNHEY; CDR2 reads SMNVEV (reference sequence). This CDR3 is built from 15 residues. V was pared by 4 bases and J by 7 bases, with 10 bases of the junction left unmatched.

There are many counts of this clone. The V and J genes are TRBV28 and TRBJ2-3, with 8 bases lining up with TRBD2. J was trimmed by 5 bases and V by 2 bases; bases with no gene match: 0. Germline-derived CDR1 and CDR2 are MDHEN and SYDVKM. The length of the CDR3 is 13 residues. The CDR3 reads CASSLLAGDTQYF. The DNA of the CDR3 is TGTGCCAGCAGTTTACTAGCGGGAGATACGCAGTATTTT.

The chain employs TRBV9 and TRBJ2-1; 7 bases line up with TRBD2. Per the germline V gene, CDR1 is SGDLS and CDR2 is YYNGEE. This CDR3 is built from 14 residues. J gave up 4 bases and V 3 bases, and 4 bases lay outside the gene matches. In DNA form, the CDR3 reads TGTGCCAGCAGCGGGCCTAGCGGATACAATGAGCAGTTCTTC. Amino acid sequence: CASSGPSGYNEQFF. Using reference TRBV9 and TRBJ2-1 for the parts outside the CDR3, the full variable domain is DSGVTQTPKHLITATGQRVTLRCSPRSGDLSVYWYQQSLDQGLQFLIQYYNGEERAKGNILERFSAQQFPDLHSELNLSSLELGDSALYFCASSGPSGYNEQFFGPGTRLTVL.

This sequence joins TRBV30 and TRBJ1-2; TRBD1 matches at 7 bases. V gave up 2 bases and J gave up 6 bases; unmatched junction bases: 3. This CDR3 region has 12 residues. The germline V gene has CDR1 GTSNPN and CDR2 SVGIG (reference sequence). CDR3 DNA: TGTGCCTGGAGTAACAGGGGTGATGGCTACACCTTC. Translated: CAWSNRGDGYTF.

The chain combines TRBV10-3 with TRBJ2-1; 9 bases are shared with TRBD2. This CDR3 comprises 15 residues. Germline lookup yields CDR1 ENHRY and CDR2 SYGVKD. Unmatched junction bases numbered 9, after V lost 6 bases and J lost 6 bases. In nucleotides, the CDR3 is TGTGCCATCAGCCGGGCGAGCGGGAGGAGCAATGAGCAGTTCTTC. Translating gives CAISRASGRSNEQFF.

The chain couples TRBV5-6 to TRBJ1-2; maybe TRBD1 (6 bases). V lost 0 bases to trimming and J lost 7 bases, with 7 bases between them. CDR3 length equals 12 residues. The germline gives CDR1 SGHDT, CDR2 YYEEEE. CDR3 protein: CASSLGTVGYTF. CDR3 nucleotide sequence: TGTGCCAGCAGCTTGGGGACAGTTGGCTACACCTTC.

V gene TRBV6-1 combines with J gene TRBJ2-2; 8 bases are a match to TRBD2. V was clipped by 3 bases and J by 6 bases; unmatched bases: 9. There are 16 residues in the CDR3. The germline V gene encodes CDR1 MNHNS and CDR2 SASEGT. The CDR3 region has the DNA TGTGCCAGCAGTGACGATAACGGGAGGGGGGCCGGGGAGCTGTTTTTT. Translating gives CASSDDNGRGAGELFF.

With respect to this clone: At the DNA level, this CDR3 is encoded by other sequences in the same sample as well. The chain links TRBV2 to TRBJ1-2, with TRBD1 matching 8 bases. CDR1 SNHLY and CDR2 FYNNEI come from the germline V gene. The CDR3 is made up of 14 amino acids. V shed 4 bases, J shed 4 bases, and the junction held 5 bases outside the gene matches. The DNA for the CDR3 is TGTGCCAGCAGTGGCCAGGGGGCAGTCTATGGCTACACCTTC. Translation gives CASSGQGAVYGYTF.

V and J are TRBV15 and TRBJ1-3, with D possibly matching TRBD1 (5 bases). Germline loops: CDR1 LNHNV, CDR2 YYDKDF (reference sequence). The CDR3 has 14 residues. V was clipped by 1 base and J by 2 bases, with 6 bases between them. The CDR3 spells CATSRARAGNTIYF. CDR3 nucleotides: TGTGCCACCAGCAGAGCCAGGGCTGGAAACACCATATATTTT.

The chain couples TRBV5-1 to TRBJ1-1; TRBD1 matches 7 bases. The CDR3 covers 15 residues. After removal of 0 bases from V and 4 bases from J, the junction contained 6 bases not matched to a gene. CDR1 is SGHRS, CDR2 YFSETQ, per germline. The CDR3 nucleotides read TGCGCCAGCAGCTTGGCCGACAGGGTGGGCACTGAAGCTTTCTTT. Its protein product is CASSLADRVGTEAFF.

This chain connects TRBV14 to TRBJ1-3, with no clear D. This CDR3 region has 12 residues. Per the germline V gene, CDR1 is SGHDN and CDR2 is FVKESK. Trimming cost V 4 bases and J 7 bases, with 8 bases left between them. The CDR3 nucleotides read TGTGCCAGCAGCCCTACGCGCAACACCATATATTTT. This codes for CASSPTRNTIYF.

The CDR3 reads CASPGGISYEQYF. The DNA for the CDR3 is TGTGCCAGCCCCGGCGGGATTTCCTACGAGCAGTACTTC. V usage is TRBV5-8 and J usage is TRBJ2-7; D might be TRBD2 (6 bases). The V and J ends lost 7 bases and 1 base respectively, with 12 bases between them. Germline-derived CDR1 and CDR2 are SGHTS and YDEGEE. CDR3 length: 13 amino acids.

The rearrangement joins TRBV21-1 to TRBJ1-1; the listed D gene, TRBD1, was not tested against the DNA. TRBV21-1 is marked as a pseudogene. The CDR3 totals 13 residues. CDR3 amino acids: CASIPQEFPEAFF. In DNA, the CDR3 is TGTGCCAGCATTCCACAGGAGTTCCCTGAAGCTTTCTTT.

CDR3 loop: CASSSGGSIDNEQFF. In DNA form, the CDR3 reads TGTGCCAGCAGTTCTGGGGGCAGCATAGACAATGAGCAGTTCTTC. The gene calls are TRBV25-1 and TRBJ2-1; tentative D call: TRBD1 (6 bases). CDR1 MGHDK and CDR2 SYGVNS come from the germline V gene. The CDR3 length is 15 residues. Trimming removed 5 bases from V and 5 bases from J, with 16 bases in between.

This clone was observed once. This chain joins TRBV21-1 and TRBJ2-7; the D call TRBD1 from the table was never checked on the DNA. TRBV21-1 is a recognized pseudogene. The CDR3 is 15 residues long. The CDR3: CASSASDRFLYEQYF. CDR3 DNA: TGTGCCAGCAGCGCCTCGGACAGGTTCCTTTACGAGCAGTACTTC.

V usage is TRBV6-2 or TRBV6-3 and J usage is TRBJ2-5; 7 nucleotides line up with TRBD2. Germline V gives CDR1 MNHEY, CDR2 SVGEGT. CDR3 length equals 14 residues. V dropped 6 bases and J dropped 5; count of bases not matched to a gene: 9. The chain's CDR3 is CASSLSGGSETQYF. The CDR3 nucleotides read TGTGCCAGCAGCTTGTCGGGAGGTTCGGAGACCCAGTACTTC.

The chain recombines TRBV7-2 with TRBJ1-1, with D maybe TRBD1 (5 bases). V lost 1 base, J lost 4 bases, and 13 bases lay in between. In germline, CDR1 is SGHTA, CDR2 FQGNSA. CDR3 length: 15 residues. The CDR3 nucleotides are TGTGCCAGCAGCTTAGATATTTTCGGGGGCACTGAAGCTTTCTTT. Amino acids: CASSLDIFGGTEAFF.

This sequence joins TRBV15 and TRBJ2-7; 11 nucleotides match TRBD2. The CDR3 consists of 17 residues. Germline assignment: CDR1 LNHNV and CDR2 YYDKDF (reference sequence). The trim removed 0 bases at V and 6 bases at J, leaving 10 bases unmatched. Here the CDR3 DNA reads TGTGCCACCAGCAGAGATACAACCGTGACTAGCGGGACCGAGCAGTACTTC. Translated, it gives CATSRDTTVTSGTEQYF. The full variable domain, its missing parts supplied by reference TRBV15 and TRBJ2-7, is DAMVIQNPRYQVTQFGKPVTLSCSQTLNHNVMYWYQQKSSQAPKLLFHYYDKDFNNEADTPDNFQSRRPNTSFCFLDIRSPGLGDTAMYLCATSRDTTVTSGTEQYFGPGTRLTVT.

This sequence joins TRBV7-9 and TRBJ2-7; TRBD2 aligns across 9 bases. Per germline, CDR1 SEHNR and CDR2 FQNEAQ (reference sequence). Trimming removed 5 bases from V and 5 bases from J; junction bases left unmatched: 13. The CDR3 is made up of 16 amino acids. DNA for the CDR3: TGTGCCAGCAGCCCTCCCCTTAGCGGGAGATGGGACGAGCAGTACTTC. Encoded protein: CASSPPLSGRWDEQYF.

This rearrangement joins TRBV3-1 (or the pseudogene TRBV3-2) to TRBJ2-5, with TRBD2 matching 7 bases. CDR3 length equals 15 residues. V lost 1 base and J lost 2; bases outside the gene matches: 4. CDR1 and CDR2 from the germline V gene are LGHDT and YNNKEL (reference sequence). The CDR3 sequence: CASSQAGGGQETQYF. CDR3 nucleotides: TGTGCCAGCAGCCAAGCGGGGGGAGGGCAAGAGACCCAGTACTTC.

The V call is TRBV7-2, the J call TRBJ1-5; 8 nucleotides match TRBD1. The CDR3 contains 14 residues. V trimming: 9 bases; J trimming: 7 bases; junction bases outside the gene matches: 11. Germline-derived CDR1 and CDR2 are SGHTA and FQGNSA. The CDR3 spells CASSLDRAGQPQHF. In nucleotides, the CDR3 is TGTGCCAGTTCTCTGGACAGGGCTGGGCAGCCCCAGCATTTT.

This clone has just one count. The chain combines TRBV7-9 with TRBJ1-5; D unresolved. This CDR3 comprises 13 residues. V dropped 5 bases and J dropped 7 bases, with 12 bases sitting between them. CDR1 and CDR2 (germline): SEHNR, FQNEAQ (reference sequence). The CDR3 DNA follows: TGTGCCAGCAGCGTCGACTCTGCACAGCCCCAGCATTTT. It codes for CASSVDSAQPQHF.

This chain uses TRBV3-1 (or the pseudogene TRBV3-2) with TRBJ1-2, with D possibly being TRBD1 (5 bases). V dropped 0 bases and J dropped 3 bases, with 17 bases sitting between them. Germline loops: CDR1 LGHDT, CDR2 YNNKEL (reference sequence). The CDR3 has 17 amino acids. The CDR3 here is CASSQDQLTVIDYGYTF. The CDR3 nucleotides are TGTGCCAGCAGCCAAGATCAGTTGACAGTTATTGACTATGGCTACACCTTC.

This clone was observed a handful of times. This chain uses TRBV9 with TRBJ1-6; D is unclear. This CDR3 region has 16 residues. CDR1 and CDR2 from the germline V gene are SGDLS and YYNGEE. Trimming removed 0 bases from V and 2 bases from J, with 9 bases in between. CDR3 region: CASSVEILPYNSPLHF. For the CDR3, the DNA is TGTGCCAGCAGCGTAGAAATTCTACCCTATAATTCACCCCTCCACTTT.

The V call is TRBV28, the J call TRBJ2-7; D gene ambiguous. The length of the CDR3 is 14 residues. The V and J ends lost 3 bases and 3 bases respectively, with 12 bases between them. Germline V lookup: CDR1 MDHEN, CDR2 SYDVKM. The CDR3, as DNA: TGTGCCAGCAGTTTTCCCGGGTCTAGCTACGAGCAGTACTTC. Protein sequence: CASSFPGSSYEQYF.

This chain joins TRBV5-1 and TRBJ2-6; D call uncertain. CDR1 is SGHRS, CDR2 YFSETQ, per germline. V was clipped by 5 bases and J by 0 bases, with 15 bases between them. This CDR3 is built from 17 residues. Here the CDR3 reads CASSLDVPLSGANVLTF. DNA for the CDR3: TGCGCCAGCAGTTTAGATGTCCCCCTCTCTGGGGCCAACGTCCTGACTTTC.

V and J are TRBV7-9 and TRBJ2-7; 10 bases align to TRBD1. The ends lost 3 bases at V and 3 bases at J; junction bases unmatched: 8. This CDR3 has 16 amino acids. Germline CDR1 and CDR2: SEHNR and FQNEAQ (reference sequence). In DNA, the CDR3 is TGTGCCAGCAGCTTTGGAGGGACAGGGGAGCTCTACGAGCAGTACTTC. It specifies CASSFGGTGELYEQYF.

The chain employs TRBV7-2 and TRBJ1-1; D possibly corresponds to TRBD1 (6 bases). The CDR3 is 16 residues long. V lost 5 bases and J 1 base, leaving 17 bases between the germline ends. CDR1 and CDR2 (germline): SGHTA, FQGNSA. The CDR3 protein is CASSKLGDTQNTEAFF. The CDR3 DNA reads as TGTGCCAGCAGCAAATTGGGGGACACCCAGAACACTGAAGCTTTCTTT.

This rearrangement joins TRBV5-1 to TRBJ1-5, with D possibly matching TRBD1 (5 bases). The CDR3 loop spans 15 amino acids. V lost 0 bases, J lost 4 bases, and 11 bases lay in between. In germline, CDR1 is SGHRS, CDR2 YFSETQ. CDR3 protein: CASSLAGQGNQPQHF. CDR3 DNA: TGCGCCAGCAGCTTGGCAGGGCAGGGAAATCAGCCCCAGCATTTT.

The rearrangement uses TRBV6-5 and TRBJ1-4; tentative D call: TRBD1 (6 bases). Per the germline V gene, CDR1 is MNHEY and CDR2 is SVGAGI. Trimming took off 6 bases at V and 0 bases at J, with 11 bases between the two ends. The CDR3 sequence is 15 residues long. CDR3 nucleotide sequence: TGTGCCAGCAGCAGGGGCGGCGCAACTAATGAAAAACTGTTTTTT. Translating gives CASSRGGATNEKLFF.